This is a list of T cell receptor beta chains from one sample in a study of blood T cell repertoires in COVID-19. Data came from immunoSEQ multiplex PCR; TCRdb stores just in-frame clones and leaves some out. The sample carries 100,000 to 150,000 clones, 88% recorded once. Sequencing was carried out using peripheral blood. The receptors were gathered from a human donor in a cohort sampled during active COVID-19. Each CDR3 is given with its conserved first and last residue. Fields, in order: D gene, J gene, V gene, clone size, CDR3 protein, CDR3 DNA. The D gene is left open where the match is weak. The size field is filled for only some rows; it gives once, few, many or a size class.

>.|TRBJ2-7|TRBV9|.
CASSVDRYGYEQYF
TGTGCCAGCAGCGTAGACAGGTACGGTTACGAGCAGTACTTC
>.|TRBJ1-2|TRBV6-5|.
CASSHGFGAPYGYTF
TGTGCCAGCAGTCACGGTTTTGGGGCGCCCTATGGCTACACCTTC
>.|TRBJ1-2|TRBV3-1/TRBV3-2|.
CASSQAQGTNYGYTF
TGTGCCAGCAGCCAAGCACAGGGAACCAACTATGGCTACACCTTC
>.|TRBJ1-6|TRBV3-1/TRBV3-2|.
CASSPSAWGDNSPLHF
TGTGCCAGCAGCCCCTCGGCCTGGGGGGATAATTCACCCCTCCACTTT
>.|TRBJ2-2|TRBV2|once
CASSDHYPGVTGELFF
TGTGCCAGCAGTGACCACTACCCGGGAGTCACCGGGGAGCTGTTTTTT
>TRBD2|TRBJ2-1|TRBV27|.
CASSLRLAGDREQFF
TGTGCCAGCAGTTTAAGACTAGCGGGAGATCGTGAGCAGTTCTTC
>.|TRBJ1-1|TRBV11-2|.
CASSLVGELVTEAFF
TGTGCCAGCAGCTTAGTCGGGGAGTTAGTCACTGAAGCTTTCTTT
>.|TRBJ2-7|TRBV18|.
CASSPGGLGSYEQYF
TGTGCCAGCTCACCGGGGGGGCTCGGGTCCTACGAGCAGTACTTC
>TRBD2|TRBJ2-5|TRBV28|.
CASSFLAGVAETQYF
TGTGCCAGCAGCTTTTTAGCGGGAGTGGCGGAGACCCAGTACTTC
>.|TRBJ1-4|TRBV10-3|.
CAISDTRGSVEKLFF
TGTGCCATCAGTGATACGAGGGGGAGTGTAGAAAAACTGTTTTTT
>TRBD1|TRBJ2-7|TRBV19|.
CASSPGQGTYEQYF
TGTGCCAGTAGTCCGGGACAGGGAACCTACGAGCAGTACTTC
>.|TRBJ2-1|TRBV4-2|.
CASSQASNEQFF
TGTGCCAGCAGCCAAGCTAGCAATGAGCAGTTCTTC
>TRBD1|TRBJ1-5|TRBV28|.
CASRDPTGGNQPQHF
TGTGCCAGCAGGGATCCCACAGGGGGAAATCAGCCCCAGCATTTT
>.|TRBJ2-3|TRBV29-1|once
CSADPLLAASTDTQYF
TGCAGCGCCGACCCGCTTTTAGCGGCTAGCACAGATACGCAGTATTTT
>.|TRBJ2-1|TRBV11-2|.
CASSSDERAQFF
TGTGCCAGCAGCTCAGACGAGCGAGCGCAGTTCTTC
>TRBD2|TRBJ2-7|TRBV29-1|.
CSVAGGRGSYEQYF
TGCAGCGTTGCGGGGGGGCGCGGCTCCTACGAGCAGTACTTC
>TRBD1|TRBJ1-5|TRBV3-1/TRBV3-2|.
CASSQLGPGRGPGTSGSNQPQHF
TGTGCCAGCAGCCAACTTGGACCGGGCAGGGGGCCTGGGACAAGTGGGAGCAATCAGCCCCAGCATTTT
>TRBD1|TRBJ2-7|TRBV5-1|.
CASSQSGQGWYEQYF
TGCGCCAGCAGCCAATCGGGACAGGGTTGGTACGAGCAGTACTTC
>.|TRBJ2-1|TRBV6-6|.
CASRPTDGARVNEQFF
TGTGCCAGCAGACCTACTGACGGAGCCAGGGTCAATGAGCAGTTCTTC
>.|TRBJ1-1|TRBV5-1|.
CASRAGIVNTEAFF
TGCGCCAGCAGGGCAGGGATCGTGAACACTGAAGCTTTCTTT
>.|TRBJ2-3|TRBV19|.
CASSMTVLATSTDTQYF
TGTGCCAGTAGTATGACAGTTCTAGCGACTAGCACAGATACGCAGTATTTT
>.|TRBJ2-1|TRBV5-1|.
CASSLAPPDGSSYNEQFF
TGCGCCAGCAGCTTGGCCCCCCCGGACGGGAGCTCCTACAATGAGCAGTTCTTC
>.|TRBJ1-2|TRBV6-5|.
CASRQDYGYTF
TGTGCCAGTAGACAGGACTATGGCTACACCTTC
>TRBD2|TRBJ2-5|TRBV6-2/TRBV6-3|.
CASSSLAGETQYF
TGTGCCAGCAGTTCCCTAGCGGGAGAGACCCAGTACTTC
>TRBD2|TRBJ2-5|TRBV30|.
CAWSSGGAETQYF
TGTGCCTGGAGTTCGGGGGGAGCAGAGACCCAGTACTTC
>.|TRBJ1-4|TRBV5-4|.
CASSLGGQGDEKLFF
TGTGCCAGCAGCTTGGGGGGGCAAGGGGACGAAAAACTGTTTTTT
>TRBD1|TRBJ2-5|TRBV5-6|.
CASSLLGRGLGETQYF
TGTGCCAGCAGCCTCCTGGGCAGGGGGCTTGGAGAGACCCAGTACTTC
>TRBD2|TRBJ2-7|TRBV6-5|.
CASRAREAHYEQYF
TGTGCCAGCAGAGCTCGGGAGGCCCACTACGAGCAGTACTTC
>.|TRBJ1-5|TRBV24-1|.
CATIFGRGAGNQPQHF
TGTGCCACCATTTTCGGTCGGGGGGCTGGCAATCAGCCCCAGCATTTT
>TRBD2|TRBJ2-7|TRBV20-1|.
CSASTSGIEQYF
TGCAGTGCTAGTACTAGCGGGATCGAGCAGTACTTC
>.|TRBJ1-4|TRBV6-5|.
CASRQLGKEKLFF
TGTGCCAGCAGACAGTTAGGAAAGGAAAAACTGTTTTTT
>TRBD2|TRBJ2-1|TRBV7-7|many
CASSHSGTSIMNEQFF
TGTGCTAGCAGCCACTCCGGGACTAGTATAATGAATGAGCAGTTCTTC
>.|TRBJ2-3|TRBV4-1|once
CASSQEGPGVTDTQYF
TGCGCCAGCAGCCAAGAGGGGCCAGGGGTCACAGATACGCAGTATTTT
>.|TRBJ1-1|TRBV6-5|.
CASSGTPNTEAFF
TGTGCCAGCTCCGGGACTCCAAACACTGAAGCTTTCTTT
>TRBD2|TRBJ2-1|TRBV19|.
CASKPGIAGGPFEQFF
TGTGCCAGTAAACCGGGGATAGCGGGAGGGCCCTTTGAGCAGTTCTTC
>.|TRBJ1-5|TRBV27|.
CASSPSRGGGQPQHF
TGTGCCAGCAGTCCCAGCCGGGGAGGAGGTCAGCCCCAGCATTTT